This T cell receptor beta chain emerged from a study of T cells in Graves' hyperthyroidism and ophthalmopathy. This clonotype has at least ten counts. There were TCR beta CDR3 regions amplified from RNA transcripts. Carried out on the TCR CDR3, a first-round RT-PCR used the HTBI primer set. TCRdb re-called the multiplex PCR reads through MiXCR, storing one row per CDR3 protein. The sample shows over 650,000 distinct CDR3 sequences, about 17% of them seen only once. J lost 5 bases, V lost 2 bases, and 3 bases had no gene match. The germline gives CDR1 LGHDT, CDR2 YNNKEL (reference sequence). This CDR3 has 14 residues.

Sequenced: blood. This clonotype was obtained from a young man with Graves' hyperthyroidism. The chain uses TRBV3-1 and TRBJ2-7, with 10 bases that match TRBD1. The CDR3: CASSQRDRGNEQYF. The DNA of the CDR3 is TGTGCCAGCAGCCAAAGGGACAGGGGCAACGAGCAGTACTTC.